The sequence of this T cell receptor (beta chain) was determined in a study of blood T cell repertoires in COVID-19. Study in general: COVID-19 samples, acute and convalescent, were from the United States, Italy and Spain. Sources were T cells, B-cell-depleted T cells, or PBMCs; the material itself was cDNA or gDNA.

The length of the CDR3 is 13 residues. Trimming took 5 bases from V and 3 from J, leaving 5 bases between them. CDR1 is SGHTA, CDR2 FQGTGA, per germline. How the authors handled the data: Quantification of nucleated cells was approximated via reference gene primer amplification. Sequencing used immunoSEQ multiplex PCR; TCRdb keeps in-frame clones, though not all of them. V, J and clone size reflect that table, while D and trimming were determined from the DNA. Of over 250,000 clones listed, roughly 86% are singletons. The sequenced sample consisted of peripheral blood. The TCR originated in a woman aged 50 to 65 with acute or convalescent COVID-19. The chain has TRBV7-3 and TRBJ2-6, with unresolved D. CDR3: CASSPFGANVLTF. The CDR3 nucleotides are TGTGCCAGCAGCCCGTTTGGGGCCAACGTCCTGACTTTC.